These 17 T cell receptor beta chains share one sample of origin, sequenced in a study of blood T cell repertoires in COVID-19. Only in-frame clones appear in the TCRdb table, and some are missing; sequencing was by immunoSEQ multiplex PCR. The table has roughly 100,000 clones, 81% seen once. The sample comprised peripheral blood. These receptors came from an elderly man with active or convalescent COVID-19.

The V and J genes are TRBV5-4 and TRBJ2-5, with D maybe TRBD1 (6 bases). The V gene lost 5 bases and the J gene lost 6 bases, with 17 bases spanning the gap. Germline loops: CDR1 SGHNT, CDR2 YYREEE (reference sequence). This CDR3 has 14 residues. CDR3 DNA sequence: TGTGCCAGCAGTCCCGCCCTAGGGGGAAAGACCCAGTACTTC. Its translation: CASSPALGGKTQYF.

V gene TRBV4-3 combines with J gene TRBJ2-2, with 10 bases fitting TRBD2. Germline V gene lookup returns CDR1 LGHNA and CDR2 YSLEER. This CDR3 spans 18 amino acids. The V segment lost 0 bases and the J segment 6 bases; nucleotides outside the gene matches: 10. Written as DNA, the CDR3 is TGCGCCAGCAGCCAAGATCTAGTGAGCGGGGGGGCCCCCGGGGAGCTGTTTTTT. Protein product: CASSQDLVSGGAPGELFF.

The chain carries TRBV7-9 and TRBJ2-7, with 10 bases matching TRBD1. V shed 3 bases, J shed 3 bases, and the junction held 5 bases outside the gene matches. The germline gives CDR1 SEHNR, CDR2 FQNEAQ (reference sequence). CDR3 size: 15 residues. The CDR3 sequence is CASSFGTGVGYEQYF. The CDR3 nucleotides read TGTGCCAGCAGCTTCGGGACAGGGGTCGGCTACGAGCAGTACTTC.

V and J are TRBV7-9 and TRBJ2-1; 8 bases match TRBD2. This CDR3 has 14 amino acids. V lost 7 bases to trimming and J lost 6 bases; unmatched junction nucleotides: 8. Germline V gives CDR1 SEHNR, CDR2 FQNEAQ (reference sequence). The DNA of the CDR3 is TGTGCCAGCACCAACGGGGGGGCATCCAATGAGCAGTTCTTC. It yields the protein CASTNGGASNEQFF.

This sequence joins TRBV5-4 and TRBJ1-1; tentatively, D is TRBD1 (5 bases). The CDR3 has 14 amino acids. The ends were cut back, 2 bases at V and 1 base at J, with 9 bases in the middle. Per the germline V gene, CDR1 is SGHNT and CDR2 is YYREEE (reference sequence). The CDR3, as DNA: TGTGCCAGCAGCTTTAGCCAGGGGAACACTGAAGCTTTCTTT. It yields the protein CASSFSQGNTEAFF.

The rearrangement joins TRBV9 to TRBJ2-5; TRBD1 might be the D (6 bases). The length of the CDR3 is 14 residues. Germline V gene sequence: CDR1 SGDLS, CDR2 YYNGEE. The V end was cut by 6 bases, the J end by 3 bases, with 15 bases between. The CDR3 loop reads CASTRLTGKETQYF. DNA of the CDR3: TGTGCCAGCACCCGACTAACAGGGAAAGAGACCCAGTACTTC. The full variable domain, in which reference TRBV9 and TRBJ2-5 provide the parts outside the CDR3, is DSGVTQTPKHLITATGQRVTLRCSPRSGDLSVYWYQQSLDQGLQFLIQYYNGEERAKGNILERFSAQQFPDLHSELNLSSLELGDSALYFCASTRLTGKETQYFGPGTRLLVL.

The rearrangement uses TRBV5-1 and TRBJ1-2, with 7 bases identical to TRBD1. Germline trimming cut 3 bases from V and 6 bases from J; bases unmatched to any gene: 8. This CDR3 is 14 amino acids long. The germline V gene has CDR1 SGHRS and CDR2 YFSETQ. CDR3 DNA sequence: TGCGCCAGCAGCTCCGGAACAGGGGCGGATGGCTACACCTTC. This codes for CASSSGTGADGYTF.

This clone appeared once. This chain joins TRBV6-5 and TRBJ2-7; tentative D call: TRBD1 (5 bases). The CDR3 has 13 amino acids. Germline CDR1 and CDR2: MNHEY and SVGAGI. Trimming pared 6 bases from V and 1 base from J, leaving 10 bases between. The CDR3 here is CASSKGPSYEQYF. In DNA, the CDR3 is TGTGCCAGCAGCAAGGGGCCTTCCTACGAGCAGTACTTC.

In this sample, this clone turned up once. The CDR3 DNA reads as TGTGCCACAAACCGGGGAGGTATTCCTGGTGGGTACGAGCAGTACTTC. This encodes CATNRGGIPGGYEQYF. The V gene is TRBV28, the J gene TRBJ2-7, with a weak D call TRBD2 (6 bases). CDR1 and CDR2 from the germline V gene are MDHEN and SYDVKM. The CDR3 spans 16 residues. The V and J ends lost 10 bases and 4 bases respectively, with 26 bases between them. Drawing the rest from reference TRBV28 and TRBJ2-7, the complete variable domain is DVKVTQSSRYLVKRTGEKVFLECVQDMDHENMFWYRQDPGLGLRLIYFSYDVKMKEKGDIPEGYSVSREKKERFSLILESASTNQTSMYLCATNRGGIPGGYEQYFGPGTRLTVT.

The CDR3 protein is CATSGERQGGLNTGELFF. The CDR3 region has the DNA TGTGCCACCAGTGGGGAAAGACAGGGGGGATTGAACACCGGGGAGCTGTTTTTT. J is TRBJ2-2 and V is TRBV24-1, with 9 nucleotides matching TRBD1. CDR3 length: 18 residues. Trimming at V came to 5 bases and at J to 1 base, leaving 10 bases not matched to a gene. The germline gives CDR1 KGHDR, CDR2 SFDVKD.

J is TRBJ2-5 and V is TRBV6-4; 12 bases align to TRBD2. Germline CDR1 MRHNA, CDR2 SNTAGT. The V and J ends lost 0 bases and 1 base, in that order; junction bases with no gene match: 15. The CDR3 is 21 amino acids. The CDR3 DNA reads as TGTGCCAGCAGTGACTCCCCTACTAGCGGGGGGATGCCCAGCTCCCAAGAGACCCAGTACTTC. This gives the protein CASSDSPTSGGMPSSQETQYF.

This clone was counted at least ten times. CDR3 in DNA: TGTGCCAGCAGCTTGGCCAGCTATGGCTACACCTTC. This gives the protein CASSLASYGYTF. The rearrangement links TRBV5-4 to TRBJ1-2, with D unclear. There are 12 residues in the CDR3. Germline V gene lookup returns CDR1 SGHNT and CDR2 YYREEE (reference sequence). V lost 0 bases, J lost 4 bases, and 4 bases lay in between.

The chain combines TRBV28 with TRBJ1-2; 7 bases are a match to TRBD1. Germline V CDR1 and CDR2: MDHEN, SYDVKM. V lost 8 bases and J lost 6; bases outside the gene matches: 12. This CDR3 is built from 14 residues. CDR3 in DNA: TGTGCCAGCGCGTCGGCCAGGGGGTGGGATGGCTACACCTTC. Translated: CASASARGWDGYTF.

The J gene is TRBJ2-7, the V gene TRBV7-6, with TRBD1 identical over 7 bases. Germline CDR1 SGHVS, CDR2 FNYEAQ. With V trimmed by 1 base and J by 7 bases, 13 bases remained unmatched. CDR3 length equals 16 residues. The CDR3, as DNA: TGTGCCAGCAGCTTAGAAGCCGGGACAGCAATAGGGGAGCAGTACTTC. This encodes CASSLEAGTAIGEQYF.

The chain uses TRBV7-3 and TRBJ2-3, with D perhaps matching TRBD2 (7 bases). V was pared by 1 base and J by 2 bases, with 13 bases between. The germline gives CDR1 SGHTA, CDR2 FQGTGA. The CDR3 is 16 residues long. In DNA, the CDR3 is TGTGCCAGCAGCTTAAGGGGGGGCGGATCCACAGATACGCAGTATTTT. Amino acid sequence: CASSLRGGGSTDTQYF.

In this sample, this clone turned up a few times. The V and J genes are TRBV29-1 and TRBJ1-1; no reliable D call. V lost 7 bases to trimming and J lost 1 base, with 13 bases between them. Germline lookup yields CDR1 SQVTM and CDR2 ANQGSEA. This CDR3 has 13 residues. The chain's CDR3 is CSAERGQNTEAFF. The DNA for the CDR3 is TGCAGCGCTGAGCGGGGTCAGAACACTGAAGCTTTCTTT.

The gene calls are TRBV28 and TRBJ1-1; D gene unclear. Per the germline V gene, CDR1 is MDHEN and CDR2 is SYDVKM. This CDR3 has 12 residues. The germline V and J ends were trimmed by 8 bases and 11 bases, with 18 bases remaining between them. In nucleotides, the CDR3 is TGTGCCAGCTCTACGACCGGTGTAGCCGCTTTCTTT. It is translated as CASSTTGVAAFF.